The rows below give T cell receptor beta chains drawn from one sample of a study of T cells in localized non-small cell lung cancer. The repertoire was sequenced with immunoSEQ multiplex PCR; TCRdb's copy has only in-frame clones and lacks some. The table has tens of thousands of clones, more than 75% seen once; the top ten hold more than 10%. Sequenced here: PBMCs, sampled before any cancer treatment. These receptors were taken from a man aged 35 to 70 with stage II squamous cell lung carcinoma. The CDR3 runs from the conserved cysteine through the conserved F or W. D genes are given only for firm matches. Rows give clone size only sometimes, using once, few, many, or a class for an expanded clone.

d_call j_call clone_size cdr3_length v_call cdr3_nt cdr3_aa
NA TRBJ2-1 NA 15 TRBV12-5 TGTGCTAGTGCCCCCCCCTGGGACAACTCCAATGAGCAGTTCTTC CASAPPWDNSNEQFF
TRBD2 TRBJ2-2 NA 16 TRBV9 TGTGCCAGCAGCCCCCGACTAGCAGAAAACACCGGGGAGCTGTTTTTT CASSPRLAENTGELFF
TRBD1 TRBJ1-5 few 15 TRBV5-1 TGCGCCAGCAGTCCTGGACAGGGTAGCAATCAGCCCCAGCATTTT CASSPGQGSNQPQHF
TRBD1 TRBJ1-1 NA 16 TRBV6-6 TGTGCCAGCAGTTACTCCCCACAGGGGGTAAACACTGAAGCTTTCTTT CASSYSPQGVNTEAFF
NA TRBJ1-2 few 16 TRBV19 TGTGCCAGTAGTAACCGGGGTGCCGGTCTTATCTATGGCTACACCTTC CASSNRGAGLIYGYTF
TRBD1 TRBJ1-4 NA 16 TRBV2 TGTGCCAGCAACCTTAACAGGGGCGCAACTAATGAAAAACTGTTTTTT CASNLNRGATNEKLFF
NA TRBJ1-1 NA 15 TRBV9 TGTGCCAGCAGTGGAAGTGTGGACAGCTACACTGAAGCTTTCTTT CASSGSVDSYTEAFF
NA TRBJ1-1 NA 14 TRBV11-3 TGTGCCAGCAGCTTCGGACAGTCGAACACTGAAGCTTTCTTT CASSFGQSNTEAFF
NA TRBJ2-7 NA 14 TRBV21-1 TGTGCCAGCAGCAAAGGGACAGGGGTATTCGAGCAGTACTTC CASSKGTGVFEQYF
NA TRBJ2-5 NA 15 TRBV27 TGTGCCAGCAGTTTATCGAGTACAGTTCCGGGGACCCAGTACTTC CASSLSSTVPGTQYF
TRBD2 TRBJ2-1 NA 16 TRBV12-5 TGTGCTAGTGGTTTGGTTAAAGGGAGCGGGAGTGATGAGCAGTTCTTC CASGLVKGSGSDEQFF
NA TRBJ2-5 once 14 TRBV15 TGTGCCACCAGCTCTGGAGGGCCGGCGGAGACCCAGTACTTC CATSSGGPAETQYF
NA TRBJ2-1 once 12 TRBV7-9 TGTGCCAGCAGCGTCGACATAAATGAGCAGTTCTTC CASSVDINEQFF
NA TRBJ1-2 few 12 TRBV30 TGTGCCTGGGGGGGTAGGCTCTATGGCTACACCTTC CAWGGRLYGYTF
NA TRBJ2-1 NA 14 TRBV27 TGTGCCAGCAGTTTGACAGTAACCTACAATGAGCAGTTCTTC CASSLTVTYNEQFF